Each of the 11 T cell receptor beta chains below was sequenced from the same sample in a study of cytomegalovirus exposure and HLA in healthy donors. Primers: 60 Vbeta forward and 13 Jbeta reverse. The data were produced by immunoSEQ multiplex PCR, yet TCRdb's version contains in-frame clones alone and is incomplete. The repertoire holds around 210,000 clones, with around 75% as singletons. Input material: PBMCs. The source of these receptors is a male donor in good health and CMV-seropositive.

DNA for the CDR3: TGTGCCAGCAGCTTGGGGACAGGGGGCTCCTATAATTCACCCCTCCACTTT. This gives the protein CASSLGTGGSYNSPLHF. This sequence joins TRBV5-4 and TRBJ1-6; TRBD1 matches 10 bases. The V and J ends lost 0 bases and 0 bases, in that order; junction bases with no gene match: 0. The CDR3 runs 17 residues. Germline-derived CDR1 and CDR2 are SGHNT and YYREEE (reference sequence).

V is TRBV7-3 and J is TRBJ1-4; no clear D. Per germline, CDR1 SGHTA and CDR2 FQGTGA. The CDR3 sequence is 13 residues long. Trimming shortened V by 5 bases and J by 8 bases, and 12 bases separated the two germline ends. This CDR3 is CASSPGIGEKLFF. CDR3 bases: TGTGCCAGCAGCCCCGGGATAGGGGAAAAACTGTTTTTT.

The V gene is TRBV11-3, the J gene TRBJ2-6; D gene uncertain. The length of the CDR3 is 15 residues. Trimming left V 2 bases short and J 0 bases short, with 5 bases between. Germline values: CDR1 SGHNT, CDR2 YENEEA. This CDR3 reads CASSLRSSGANVLTF. The CDR3 DNA reads as TGTGCCAGCAGCTTACGGAGCTCTGGGGCCAACGTCCTGACTTTC.

The chain uses TRBV7-9 and TRBJ2-5; the match to TRBD2 covers 12 bases. The DNA end is more similar to TRBJ2-7, so the J call may be wrong. The CDR3 runs to 15 residues. Germline loops: CDR1 SEHNR, CDR2 FQNEAQ (reference sequence). CDR3 region: CASSLGLAGAHEQYF. Written as DNA, the CDR3 is TGTGCCAGCAGCTTAGGACTAGCGGGAGCCCACGAGCAGTACTTC.

In this sample, this clone turned up once. The genes are TRBV19 and TRBJ1-2; 8 nucleotides align to TRBD1. The CDR3 covers 13 residues. V shed 6 bases, J shed 8 bases, and the junction held 8 bases outside the gene matches. Germline values: CDR1 LNHDA, CDR2 SQIVND (reference sequence). CDR3 amino acids: CASRNTGGGGYTF. For the CDR3, the DNA is TGTGCCAGTAGGAATACAGGGGGTGGAGGCTACACCTTC.

This chain links TRBV7-6 with TRBJ2-3, with 9 bases identical to TRBD2. This CDR3 spans 17 amino acids. V trimming: 1 base; J trimming: 7 bases; junction bases outside the gene matches: 12. Germline CDR1 and CDR2: SGHVS and FNYEAQ. The CDR3 spells CASSLVLLAGGPNTQYF. CDR3 DNA: TGTGCCAGCAGCTTAGTGCTTCTCGCGGGGGGGCCAAATACGCAGTATTTT.

This clone was found a few times. The CDR3 sequence is CASSSSPYEQYF. The CDR3 coding sequence is TGTGCCAGCAGCTCCTCTCCCTACGAGCAGTACTTC. The chain couples TRBV11-3 to TRBJ2-7; D remains ambiguous. The germline V gene encodes CDR1 SGHNT and CDR2 YENEEA. The V end lost 4 bases, the J end lost 2 bases, and 6 bases lay between the germline ends. The CDR3 length is 12 residues.

The V gene is TRBV4-2, the J gene TRBJ2-1, with 11 positions matching TRBD2. CDR3 length: 17 residues. Germline V gene data show CDR1 as LGHNA and CDR2 as YNFKEQ. The junction had 8 bases not matched to a gene; V was cut back by 1 base and J by 6 bases. The CDR3, as DNA: TGTGCCAGCAGCCAAGCCCTGAGTAGCGGGAGGGCCAATGAGCAGTTCTTC. Residues: CASSQALSSGRANEQFF.

The chain joins TRBV5-1 to TRBJ1-1; D is perhaps TRBD1 (6 bases). Germline V CDR1 and CDR2: SGHRS, YFSETQ. CDR3 length equals 12 residues. Trimming removed 5 bases from V and 6 bases from J, with 11 bases in between. CDR3 loop: CASSPQGSEAFF. The CDR3 DNA follows: TGCGCCAGCAGTCCCCAGGGGTCTGAAGCTTTCTTT.

The rearrangement joins TRBV5-1 to TRBJ1-2; D might be TRBD1 (5 bases). The ends were cut back, 4 bases at V and 7 bases at J, with 20 bases in the middle. The CDR3 has 15 residues. CDR1 is SGHRS and CDR2 is YFSETQ in the germline V gene. CDR3 sequence: CASSPGPPGGGGYTF. For the CDR3, the DNA is TGCGCCAGCAGCCCCGGGCCGCCGGGCGGGGGTGGCTACACCTTC.

This sequence joins TRBV7-2 and TRBJ2-7, with 11 positions matching TRBD1. The CDR3 runs to 15 residues. Germline CDR1 SGHTA, CDR2 FQGNSA. V lost 3 bases to trimming and J lost 1 base; unmatched junction nucleotides: 2. Here the CDR3 reads CASSLGQGVSYEQYF. The DNA of the CDR3 is TGTGCCAGCAGCTTGGGACAGGGGGTATCCTACGAGCAGTACTTC.